The TCR beta chain under discussion was sequenced for a study of T-cell memory formation after mild COVID-19. Points on this clonotype: Its antigen remains unknown.

TCRdb recomputed calls from the 5' RACE reads with MiXCR, one row per CDR3 protein. The sample holds some 69,000 distinct CDR3 sequences, 16% seen once. With 2 bases clipped from V and 0 bases from J, the junction kept 5 bases outside the gene matches. In germline, CDR1 is SGHRS, CDR2 YFSETQ. The CDR3 covers 16 residues. The study, taken as a whole, reports: Among CD4+ contracting clones, most were CM and EM, and CD8+ ones EMRA. CD4/CD8 balance held among clones contracting day 15 to 85, and later expanders leaned CD4+.

Material for sequencing was PBMCs or a T cell subset sorted from them (not recorded which). The receptor comes from an adult woman who had mild COVID-19 (a few samples of this study predate the infection). Cell type and time point are not known. The rearrangement links TRBV5-1 to TRBJ2-3; TRBD2 matches at 8 bases. Written as DNA, the CDR3 is TGCGCCAGCAGCTTCCTAGGCGGGGGGAGCACAGATACGCAGTATTTT. Its protein product is CASSFLGGGSTDTQYF.